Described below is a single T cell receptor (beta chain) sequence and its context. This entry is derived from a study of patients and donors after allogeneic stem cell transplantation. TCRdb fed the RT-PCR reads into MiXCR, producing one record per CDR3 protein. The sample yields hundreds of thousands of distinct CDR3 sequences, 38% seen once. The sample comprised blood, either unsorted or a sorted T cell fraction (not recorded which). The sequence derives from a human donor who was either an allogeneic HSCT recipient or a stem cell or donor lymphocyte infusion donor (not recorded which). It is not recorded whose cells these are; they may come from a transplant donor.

The CDR3 loop is CSAFWGPTNEKLFF. For the CDR3, the DNA is TGCAGTGCTTTTTGGGGGCCCACTAATGAAAAACTGTTTTTT. The chain uses TRBV20-1 and TRBJ1-4; D perhaps matches TRBD1 (6 bases). Germline lookup yields CDR1 DFQATT and CDR2 SNEGSKA (reference sequence). Trimming pared 5 bases from V and 2 bases from J, leaving 12 bases between. CDR3 size: 14 residues.